A single sample gave rise to the 6 T cell receptor beta chains below, sequenced in a study of T cell changes during pregnancy in multiple sclerosis. The data were produced by immunoSEQ multiplex PCR, yet TCRdb's version contains in-frame clones alone and is incomplete. The sample carries some 20,000 clones, over 75% recorded once. Here the sequenced sample was CD8+ T cells from peripheral blood mononuclear cells, taken after pregnancy. All receptors come from a female donor in good health, enrolled as a control in a pregnancy study.

The rearrangement links TRBV4-3 to TRBJ2-6, with D possibly TRBD1 on 5 matching bases. This CDR3 is built from 18 residues. Trimming took off 3 bases at V and 2 bases at J, with 17 bases between the two ends. Germline loops: CDR1 LGHNA, CDR2 YSLEER. CDR3 sequence reads: CASSQVVTAPPGANVLTF. DNA of the CDR3: TGCGCCAGCAGCCAGGTTGTGACAGCCCCGCCTGGGGCCAACGTCCTGACTTTC.

This rearrangement joins TRBV9 to TRBJ2-3; TRBD2 might be the D (5 bases). With 3 bases removed from V and 10 bases from J, the gap between germline ends came to 9 bases. CDR1 SGDLS and CDR2 YYNGEE come from the germline V gene. The CDR3 has 11 residues. The CDR3 DNA reads TGTGCCAGCAGCGGTGAGGAGGCGCAGTATTTT. Its translation is CASSGEEAQYF.

The J gene is TRBJ1-3, the V gene TRBV30; D remains unclear. The CDR3 is made up of 16 amino acids. CDR1 is GTSNPN and CDR2 is SVGIG in the germline V gene (reference sequence). The V end was cut by 3 bases, the J end by 0 bases, with 15 bases between. Here the CDR3 reads CAWSGISVYSGNTIYF. In DNA form, the CDR3 reads TGTGCCTGGAGCGGAATTAGCGTTTACTCTGGAAACACCATATATTTT.

The rearrangement uses TRBV4-3 and TRBJ1-1; D perhaps matches TRBD1 (5 bases). The CDR3 is 16 residues long. CDR1 is LGHNA and CDR2 is YSLEER in the germline V gene. Trimming removed 1 base at V and 1 base at J, with 13 bases between. CDR3 region: CASSQVIDRPNTEAFF. The CDR3 DNA is TGCGCCAGCAGCCAAGTAATTGACAGACCGAACACTGAAGCTTTCTTT.

V gene TRBV6-1 combines with J gene TRBJ2-1; 9 nucleotides line up with TRBD1. The CDR3 totals 15 residues. The germline V gene encodes CDR1 MNHNS and CDR2 SASEGT. J lost 4 bases, V lost 8 bases, and 9 bases had no gene match. In DNA, the CDR3 is TGTGCCAGCGATCAGACAGGGGGTGCGTACAATGAGCAGTTCTTC. This sequence encodes CASDQTGGAYNEQFF.

V usage is TRBV6-5 and J usage is TRBJ1-1; 8 bases map to TRBD1. The trim removed 1 base at V and 8 bases at J, leaving 12 bases unmatched. The CDR3 is 16 amino acids. Germline CDR1 reads MNHEY; CDR2 reads SVGAGI. The CDR3 region has the DNA TGTGCCAGCAGTTACTTCGGACAGGGCGGAGGAAGGGAAGCTTTCTTT. This encodes CASSYFGQGGGREAFF.